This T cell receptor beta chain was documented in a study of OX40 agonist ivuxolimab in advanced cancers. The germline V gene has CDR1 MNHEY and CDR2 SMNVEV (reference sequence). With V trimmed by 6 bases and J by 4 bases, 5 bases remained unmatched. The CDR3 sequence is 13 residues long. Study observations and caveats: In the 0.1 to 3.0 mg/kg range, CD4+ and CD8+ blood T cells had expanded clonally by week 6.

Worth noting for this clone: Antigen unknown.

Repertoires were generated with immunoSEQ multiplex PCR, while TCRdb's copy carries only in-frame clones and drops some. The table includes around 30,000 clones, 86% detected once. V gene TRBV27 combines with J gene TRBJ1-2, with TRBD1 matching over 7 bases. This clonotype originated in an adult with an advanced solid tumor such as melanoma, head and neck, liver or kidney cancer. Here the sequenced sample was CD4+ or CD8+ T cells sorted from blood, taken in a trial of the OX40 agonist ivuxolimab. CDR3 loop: CASSPTGLYGYTF. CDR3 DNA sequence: TGTGCCAGCAGCCCGACAGGGCTCTATGGCTACACCTTC.